This TCR beta chain stems from a study of T cell changes during pregnancy in multiple sclerosis. This table comes from immunoSEQ multiplex PCR, and its TCRdb copy is limited to in-frame clones, with some not included. The profile shows 12,000 or so clones, just under 95% of them singletons. The V end lost 3 bases, the J end lost 2 bases, and 14 bases lay between the germline ends. CDR3 length: 16 amino acids. Germline CDR1 is ENHRY and CDR2 is SYGVKD. This sequence joins TRBV10-3 and TRBJ1-5; weak D call: TRBD1 (6 bases). This clonotype was obtained from a female donor with multiple sclerosis, enrolled in a pregnancy study. Specimen: CD4+ T cells from peripheral blood mononuclear cells, collected before pregnancy. The chain's CDR3 is CAISDTPQGGNQPQHF. For the CDR3, the DNA is TGTGCCATCAGTGATACCCCACAGGGAGGCAATCAGCCCCAGCATTTT.